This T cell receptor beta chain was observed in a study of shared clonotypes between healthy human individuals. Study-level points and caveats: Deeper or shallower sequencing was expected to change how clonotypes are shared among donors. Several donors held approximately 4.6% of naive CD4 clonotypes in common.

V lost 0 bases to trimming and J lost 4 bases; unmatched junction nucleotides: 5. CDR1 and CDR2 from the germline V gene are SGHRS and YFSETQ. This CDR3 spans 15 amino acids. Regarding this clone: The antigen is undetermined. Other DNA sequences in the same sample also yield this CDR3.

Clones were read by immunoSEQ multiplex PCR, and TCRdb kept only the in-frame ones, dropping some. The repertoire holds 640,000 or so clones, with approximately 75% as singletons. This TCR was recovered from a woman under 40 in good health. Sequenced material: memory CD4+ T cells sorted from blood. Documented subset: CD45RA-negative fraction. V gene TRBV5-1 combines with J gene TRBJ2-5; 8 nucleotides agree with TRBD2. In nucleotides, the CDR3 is TGCGCCAGCAGCTTGGGCGCGGGAGGAAGAGAGACCCAGTACTTC. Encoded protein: CASSLGAGGRETQYF.